This TCR beta chain was sequenced in a study of control samples from healthy donors and cancer patients. CDR1 and CDR2 (germline): MNHEY, SMNVEV (reference sequence). V was pared by 4 bases and J by 0 bases, with 5 bases of the junction left unmatched. The CDR3 sequence is 16 residues long. Assay used: immunoSEQ multiplex PCR; TCRdb lists only in-frame clones, some missing. This table holds more than 30,000 clones, roughly 94% found once. This chain uses TRBV27 with TRBJ2-7; 11 nucleotides align to TRBD1. The TCR was taken from a man in his fifties or sixties in good health. The sequenced sample was blood. CDR3 protein: CASSSRDRGFSYEQYF. CDR3 DNA: TGTGCCAGCAGTTCTCGGGACAGGGGGTTCTCCTACGAGCAGTACTTC.